This TCR beta chain was documented in a study of blood T cell repertoires in COVID-19. Sequenced by immunoSEQ multiplex PCR; TCRdb stores in-frame clones only, minus some. The sample consists of roughly 150,000 clones, around four fifths of them appearing once. The CDR3 is 17 residues long. After removal of 11 bases from V and 3 bases from J, the junction contained 19 bases not matched to a gene. Germline CDR1 and CDR2: SNHLY and FYNNEI. The TCR was taken from a woman in her sixties or seventies who had recovered from COVID-19. Sequenced input: peripheral blood. The V and J genes are TRBV2 and TRBJ2-7; 10 bases agree with TRBD2. The CDR3 sequence is CASHGGTAGGPIYEQYF. CDR3 bases: TGTGCCTCCCACGGCGGGACAGCGGGGGGGCCCATCTACGAGCAGTACTTC.